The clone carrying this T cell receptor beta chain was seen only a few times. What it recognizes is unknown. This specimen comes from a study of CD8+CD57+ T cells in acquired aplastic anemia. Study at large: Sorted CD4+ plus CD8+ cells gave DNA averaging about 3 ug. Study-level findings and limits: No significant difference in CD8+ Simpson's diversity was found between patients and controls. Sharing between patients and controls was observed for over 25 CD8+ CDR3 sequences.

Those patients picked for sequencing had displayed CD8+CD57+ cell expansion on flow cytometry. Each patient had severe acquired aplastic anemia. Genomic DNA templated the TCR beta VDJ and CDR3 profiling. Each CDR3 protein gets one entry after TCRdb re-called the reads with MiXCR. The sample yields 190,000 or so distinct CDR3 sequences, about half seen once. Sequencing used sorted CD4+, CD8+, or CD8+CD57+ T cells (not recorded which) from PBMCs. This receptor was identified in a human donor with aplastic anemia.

CDR3 bases: TGTGCCAGCAGTTTGGCCGTCTTCCAAGAGCAGTTCTTC. Its protein product is CASSLAVFQEQFF. V gene TRBV27 combines with J gene TRBJ2-1; D uncertain. CDR1 and CDR2 (germline): MNHEY, SMNVEV (reference sequence). The CDR3 has 13 residues. V was clipped by 3 bases and J by 10 bases, with 13 bases between them.